This T cell receptor (beta chain) stems from a study of PD-1 blockade in classical Hodgkin lymphoma. Study-wide findings and caveats: Complete responders started with a diversity level that resembled newly diagnosed patients at baseline.

Germline loops: CDR1 SGHRS, CDR2 YFSETQ. This CDR3 comprises 13 residues. Trimming pared 4 bases from V and 7 bases from J, leaving 12 bases between. Indicated time point: cycle 4 day 1 (C4D1), after around six weeks of nivolumab. Brentuximab vedotin exposure varied among the patients, all of whom had relapsed after autologous stem cell transplantation. A remark on this clone: Its antigen is unknown.

The protocol was immunoSEQ multiplex PCR, while the TCRdb copy is restricted to in-frame clones and leaves out a portion. The sample records about 21,000 clones, around 85% being singletons. The rearrangement links TRBV5-1 to TRBJ2-1; D gene uncertain. The sequencing used peripheral blood mononuclear cells (PBMCs), collected before the fourth cycle of nivolumab. The receptor was isolated from a human donor with classical Hodgkin lymphoma. The CDR3 DNA follows: TGCGCCAGCAGCCCTCCACCCGGGAATGAGCAGTTCTTC. It specifies CASSPPPGNEQFF.